Following are 13 T cell receptor beta chains from one sample sequenced in a study of blood T cell repertoires in COVID-19. Libraries were prepared by immunoSEQ multiplex PCR; TCRdb keeps only in-frame clonotypes and omits some of them. The data contain about 330,000 clones, 87% of them singletons. What was sequenced was PBMCs or T cells enriched from blood (not recorded which). These TCRs come from a woman between 25 and 40 years old who had recovered from COVID-19.

This clone appeared a single time. This chain joins TRBV5-1 and TRBJ1-1, with 12 bases matching TRBD1. This CDR3 comprises 16 residues. Per germline, CDR1 SGHRS and CDR2 YFSETQ. Trimming removed 1 base from V and 8 bases from J; junction bases left unmatched: 9. The CDR3 region is CASSLYSGQGAREAFF. The CDR3 region has the DNA TGCGCCAGCAGCTTGTATTCGGGACAGGGGGCCAGGGAAGCTTTCTTT.

The rearrangement links TRBV19 to TRBJ1-2; TRBD1 matches at 9 bases. CDR1 is LNHDA, CDR2 SQIVND, per germline (reference sequence). This CDR3 region has 14 residues. V dropped 4 bases and J dropped 5; count of bases not matched to a gene: 5. The CDR3 nucleotides read TGTGCCAGTAGTAAACAGGGGGCTCAATATGGCTACACCTTC. Its translation: CASSKQGAQYGYTF.

The V gene is TRBV18, the J gene TRBJ1-1; the match to TRBD1 covers 8 bases. CDR3 length: 16 amino acids. The V gene end was trimmed by 6 bases and the J gene end by 2 bases; junction bases not matched to a gene: 11. The germline V gene encodes CDR1 KGHSH and CDR2 LQKENI. The DNA of the CDR3 is TGTGCCAGCTCCCAAAACGCGGGACAGGCAAACACTGAAGCTTTCTTT. Encoded protein: CASSQNAGQANTEAFF.

The rearrangement uses TRBV6-6 and TRBJ2-7; D may be TRBD1 (6 bases). Germline V gene lookup returns CDR1 MNHNY and CDR2 SVGAGI (reference sequence). V lost 4 bases and J lost 3, with 19 bases in between. This CDR3 is 16 amino acids long. CDR3 amino acids: CASSFSPGDNNYEQYF. The CDR3 coding sequence is TGTGCCAGCAGTTTCTCACCCGGGGACAACAACTACGAGCAGTACTTC.

The V call is TRBV25-1, the J call TRBJ1-5; 7 bases line up with TRBD1. Germline V gene lookup returns CDR1 MGHDK and CDR2 SYGVNS. This CDR3 has 15 residues. J was trimmed by 7 bases and V by 7 bases; bases with no gene match: 13. In DNA, the CDR3 is TGTGCCAGCACCGGGGTGGACAGGCTGAGACAGCCCCAGCATTTT. As protein: CASTGVDRLRQPQHF.

The chain combines TRBV9 with TRBJ1-1, with TRBD1 as a possible D gene (6 bases). Germline CDR1 reads SGDLS; CDR2 reads YYNGEE. The CDR3 runs 15 residues. Trimming pared 4 bases from V and 3 bases from J, leaving 16 bases between. Written as DNA, the CDR3 is TGTGCCAGCAGCACCCGGACAGATAGGGACACTGAAGCTTTCTTT. Translating gives CASSTRTDRDTEAFF.

This clone showed up just once. The chain links TRBV7-9 to TRBJ1-1; D gene unclear. Germline V gene sequence: CDR1 SEHNR, CDR2 FQNEAQ (reference sequence). Between the trimmed V and J ends, which lost 7 bases and 4 bases, there was a span of 10 bases. The CDR3 is 12 amino acids. CDR3: CASMGRATEAFF. The CDR3 nucleotides read TGTGCCAGCATGGGGAGGGCCACTGAAGCTTTCTTT.

The chain is built from TRBV6-6 and TRBJ1-2, with D unresolved. Deletions cut 8 bases from V and 5 bases from J, with 21 bases between. The germline gives CDR1 MNHNY, CDR2 SVGAGI (reference sequence). This CDR3 comprises 15 residues. This CDR3 reads CASAVSAASSYGYTF. The DNA for the CDR3 is TGTGCCAGCGCCGTATCGGCAGCGAGTTCTTATGGCTACACCTTC.

This chain links TRBV7-8 with TRBJ1-1; no reliable D call. V lost 0 bases and J lost 4, with 6 bases in between. There are 13 residues in the CDR3. Germline CDR1 reads SGHVS; CDR2 reads FQNEAQ. For the CDR3, the DNA is TGTGCCAGCAGCTTAGCGCGGGGCACTGAAGCTTTCTTT. Its translation is CASSLARGTEAFF. The full variable domain, rest sourced from reference TRBV7-8 and TRBJ1-1, is GAGVSQSPRYKVAKRGQDVALRCDPISGHVSLFWYQQALGQGPEFLTYFQNEAQLDKSGLPSDRFFAERPEGSVSTLKIQRTQQEDSAVYLCASSLARGTEAFFGQGTRLTVV.

The chain carries TRBV29-1 and TRBJ1-1; D is perhaps TRBD1 (5 bases). The CDR3 sequence is 11 residues long. Trimming took off 6 bases at V and 1 base at J, with 6 bases between the two ends. Germline lookup yields CDR1 SQVTM and CDR2 ANQGSEA. CDR3 residues: CSVGQNTEAFF. The CDR3 DNA sequence: TGCAGCGTAGGACAGAACACTGAAGCTTTCTTT.

This chain connects TRBV3-1 (or the pseudogene TRBV3-2) to TRBJ2-1; 8 nucleotides match TRBD2. Germline V gene sequence: CDR1 LGHDT, CDR2 YNNKEL (reference sequence). The CDR3 is made up of 13 amino acids. The trim removed 6 bases at V and 9 bases at J, leaving 7 bases unmatched. CDR3 protein: CASSRTSRFEQFF. CDR3 coding DNA: TGTGCCAGCAGTCGGACTAGCAGGTTTGAGCAGTTCTTC.

The J gene is TRBJ1-6, the V gene TRBV11-2, with 7 bases lining up with TRBD1. The V gene's germline CDR1 is SGHAT and CDR2 FQNNGV. This CDR3 region has 15 residues. V lost 5 bases to trimming and J lost 9 bases; unmatched junction nucleotides: 10. This chain's CDR3 is CASSTSGTVSSPLHF. CDR3 coding DNA: TGTGCCAGCAGCACCTCCGGGACAGTTAGTTCACCCCTCCACTTT.

The gene calls are TRBV29-1 and TRBJ2-7, with 9 bases fitting TRBD1. This CDR3 is 12 amino acids long. Germline trimming cut 4 bases from V and 4 bases from J; bases unmatched to any gene: 2. The V gene's germline CDR1 is SQVTM and CDR2 ANQGSEA. For the CDR3, the DNA is TGCAGCGTTGCACAGGGGGCGTACGAGCAGTACTTC. As protein: CSVAQGAYEQYF.